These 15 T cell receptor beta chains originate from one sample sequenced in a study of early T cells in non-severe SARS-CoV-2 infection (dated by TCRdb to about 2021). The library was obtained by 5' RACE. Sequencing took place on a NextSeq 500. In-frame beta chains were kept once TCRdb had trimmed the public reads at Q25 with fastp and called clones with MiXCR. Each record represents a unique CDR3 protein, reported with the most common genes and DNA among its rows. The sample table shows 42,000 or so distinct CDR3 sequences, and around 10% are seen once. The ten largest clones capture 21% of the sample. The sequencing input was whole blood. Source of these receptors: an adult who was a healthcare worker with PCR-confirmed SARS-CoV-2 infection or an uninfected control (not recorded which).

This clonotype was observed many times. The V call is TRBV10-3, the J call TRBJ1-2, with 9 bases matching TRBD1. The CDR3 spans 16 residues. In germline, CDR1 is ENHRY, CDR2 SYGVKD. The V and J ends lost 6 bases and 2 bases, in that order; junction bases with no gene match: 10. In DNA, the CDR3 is TGTGCCATCAGAATTGAACAGGGGGCGGCCAACTATGGCTACACCTTC. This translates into CAIRIEQGAANYGYTF.

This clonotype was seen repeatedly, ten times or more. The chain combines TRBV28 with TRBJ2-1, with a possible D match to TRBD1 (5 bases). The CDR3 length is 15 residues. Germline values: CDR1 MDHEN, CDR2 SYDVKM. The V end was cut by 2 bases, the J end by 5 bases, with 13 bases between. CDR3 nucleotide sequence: TGTGCCAGCAGTTTAAGGGGTCCCCACGACAATGAGCAGTTCTTC. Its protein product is CASSLRGPHDNEQFF.

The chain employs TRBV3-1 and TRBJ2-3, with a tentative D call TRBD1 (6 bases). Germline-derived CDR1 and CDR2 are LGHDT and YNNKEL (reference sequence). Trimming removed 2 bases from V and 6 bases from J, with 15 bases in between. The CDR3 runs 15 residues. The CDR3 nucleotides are TGTGCCAGCAGCCAACTTCCCACAGGGATGGATACGCAGTATTTT. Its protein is CASSQLPTGMDTQYF.

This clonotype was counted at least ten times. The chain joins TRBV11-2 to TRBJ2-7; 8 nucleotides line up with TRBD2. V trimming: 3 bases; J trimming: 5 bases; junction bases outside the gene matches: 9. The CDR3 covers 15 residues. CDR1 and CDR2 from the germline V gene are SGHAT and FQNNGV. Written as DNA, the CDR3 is TGTGCCAGCAGCTTTGAGAGCGGGAGTTCCCACGAGCAGTACTTC. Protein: CASSFESGSSHEQYF.

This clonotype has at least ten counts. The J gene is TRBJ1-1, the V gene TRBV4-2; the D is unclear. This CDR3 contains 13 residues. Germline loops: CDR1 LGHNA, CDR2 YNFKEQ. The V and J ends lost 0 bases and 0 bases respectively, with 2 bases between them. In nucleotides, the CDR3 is TGTGCCAGCAGCCAAGAGATGAACACTGAAGCTTTCTTT. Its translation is CASSQEMNTEAFF.

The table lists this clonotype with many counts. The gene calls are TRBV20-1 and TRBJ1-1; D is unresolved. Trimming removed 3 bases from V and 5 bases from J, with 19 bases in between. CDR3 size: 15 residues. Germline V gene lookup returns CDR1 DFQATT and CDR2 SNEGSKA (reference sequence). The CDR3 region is CSASPIHAADTEAFF. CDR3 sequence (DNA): TGCAGTGCTAGTCCCATCCACGCTGCTGATACTGAAGCTTTCTTT.

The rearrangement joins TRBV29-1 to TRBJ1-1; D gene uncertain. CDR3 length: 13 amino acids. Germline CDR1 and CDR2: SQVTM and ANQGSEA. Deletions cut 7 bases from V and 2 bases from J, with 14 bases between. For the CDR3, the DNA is TGCAGCGGACGTAATACTTTTAACACTGAAGCTTTCTTT. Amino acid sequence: CSGRNTFNTEAFF.

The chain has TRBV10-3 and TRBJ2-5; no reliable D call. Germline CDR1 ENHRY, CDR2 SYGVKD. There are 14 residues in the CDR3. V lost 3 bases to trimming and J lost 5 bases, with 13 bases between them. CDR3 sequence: CAISEEENPETQYF. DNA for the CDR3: TGTGCCATCAGTGAAGAGGAAAATCCGGAGACCCAGTACTTC.

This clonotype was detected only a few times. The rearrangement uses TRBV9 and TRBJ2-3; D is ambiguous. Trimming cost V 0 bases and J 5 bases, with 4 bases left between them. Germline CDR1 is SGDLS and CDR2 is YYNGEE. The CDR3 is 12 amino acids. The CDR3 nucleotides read TGTGCCAGCAGCGTAGCGGGAGATACGCAGTATTTT. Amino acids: CASSVAGDTQYF.

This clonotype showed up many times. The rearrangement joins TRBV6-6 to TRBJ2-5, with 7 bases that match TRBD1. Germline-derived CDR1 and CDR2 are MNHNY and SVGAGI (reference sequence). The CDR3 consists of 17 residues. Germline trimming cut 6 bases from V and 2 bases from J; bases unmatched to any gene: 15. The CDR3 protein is CASSRSGQAFRQETQYF. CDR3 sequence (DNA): TGTGCCAGCAGCCGATCCGGACAGGCGTTCCGGCAAGAGACCCAGTACTTC.

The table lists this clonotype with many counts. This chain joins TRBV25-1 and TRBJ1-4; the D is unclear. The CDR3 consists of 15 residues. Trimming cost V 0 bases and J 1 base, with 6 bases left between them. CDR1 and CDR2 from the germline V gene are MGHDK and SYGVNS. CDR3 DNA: TGTGCCAGCAGTGAATACGCCGGAACTAATGAAAAACTGTTTTTT. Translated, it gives CASSEYAGTNEKLFF.

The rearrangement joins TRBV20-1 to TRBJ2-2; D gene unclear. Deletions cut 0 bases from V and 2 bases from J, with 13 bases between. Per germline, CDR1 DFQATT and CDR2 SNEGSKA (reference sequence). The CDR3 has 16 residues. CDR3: CSARDLLNGNTGELFF. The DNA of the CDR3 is TGCAGTGCTAGAGATCTATTGAACGGTAACACCGGGGAGCTGTTTTTT.

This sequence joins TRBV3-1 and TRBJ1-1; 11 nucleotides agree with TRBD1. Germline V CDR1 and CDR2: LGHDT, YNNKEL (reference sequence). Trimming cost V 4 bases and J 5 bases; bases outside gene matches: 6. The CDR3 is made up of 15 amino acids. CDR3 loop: CASSPRDRGVTEAFF. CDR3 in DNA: TGTGCCAGCAGCCCACGGGACAGGGGGGTTACTGAAGCTTTCTTT.

DNA of the CDR3: TGTGCCAGCACCCGGGGGGACGGAGATACCTACGAGCAGTACTTC. It specifies CASTRGDGDTYEQYF. The chain is built from TRBV28 and TRBJ2-7, with 7 bases aligning to TRBD2. The CDR3 covers 15 residues. Looked up from germline, CDR1 is MDHEN and CDR2 is SYDVKM. V was pared by 7 bases and J by 2 bases, with 11 bases of the junction left unmatched.

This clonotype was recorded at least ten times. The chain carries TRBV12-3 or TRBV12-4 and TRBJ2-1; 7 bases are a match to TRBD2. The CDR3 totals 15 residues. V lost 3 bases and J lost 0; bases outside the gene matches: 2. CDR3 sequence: CASSLGGSSYNEQFF. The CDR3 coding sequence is TGTGCCAGCAGTTTGGGCGGGAGCTCCTACAATGAGCAGTTCTTC.